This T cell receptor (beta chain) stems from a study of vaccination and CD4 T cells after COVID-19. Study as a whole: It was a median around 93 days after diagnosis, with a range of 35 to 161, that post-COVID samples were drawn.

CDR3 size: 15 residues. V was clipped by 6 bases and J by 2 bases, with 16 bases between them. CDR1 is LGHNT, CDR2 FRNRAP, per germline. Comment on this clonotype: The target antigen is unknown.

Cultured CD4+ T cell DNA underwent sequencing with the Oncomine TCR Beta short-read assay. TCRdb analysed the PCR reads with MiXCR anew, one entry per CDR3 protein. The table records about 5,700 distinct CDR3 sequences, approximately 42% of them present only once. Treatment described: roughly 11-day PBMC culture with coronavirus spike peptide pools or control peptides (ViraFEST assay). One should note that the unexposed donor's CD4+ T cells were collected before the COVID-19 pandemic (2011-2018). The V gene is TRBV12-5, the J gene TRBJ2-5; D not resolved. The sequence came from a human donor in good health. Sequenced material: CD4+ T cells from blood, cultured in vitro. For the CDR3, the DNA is TGTGCTAGTGGCCCCTTGGGCCTAGGACAAGAGACCCAGTACTTC. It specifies CASGPLGLGQETQYF.